One and the same sample provided the 2 T cell receptor beta chains below, sequenced in a study of blood T cells in healthy people across ages. The authors ran a second PCR of 7 to 11 cycles using a sample-barcoded 5' primer and a J-beta primer mix. TCRdb analysed the 5' RACE reads with MiXCR anew, one entry per CDR3 protein. The table lists over 500,000 distinct CDR3 sequences, roughly a quarter of them singletons. The same sample was also studied in work on T cells of mothers and their children.

Sequencing input: blood. The source of these receptors is a boy under 10 years old in good health.

V usage is TRBV9 and J usage is TRBJ2-1; 8 nucleotides line up with TRBD1. The CDR3 contains 15 residues. Germline CDR1 and CDR2: SGDLS and YYNGEE. J gave up 2 bases and V 0 bases, and 1 base lay outside the gene matches. CDR3 in amino acids: CASSVEQGAYNEQFF. CDR3 nucleotides: TGTGCCAGCAGCGTAGAACAGGGGGCCTACAATGAGCAGTTCTTC.

This clonotype was detected a few times. The chain uses TRBV4-3 and TRBJ2-3; D unresolved. CDR3 length equals 14 residues. Germline V lookup: CDR1 LGHNA, CDR2 YSLEER. V was trimmed by 0 bases and J by 5 bases, leaving 9 bases between them. The CDR3 region is CASSQEGFGDTQYF. CDR3 DNA sequence: TGCGCCAGCAGCCAAGAGGGGTTTGGAGATACGCAGTATTTT.